The present T cell receptor (beta chain) was sequenced within a study of beta chain features in type 1 diabetes. Investigators reverse transcribed all isolated RNA, so they sequenced expressed TCRB transcripts. Assay: immunoSEQ multiplex PCR; the TCRdb copy retains only in-frame clones and omits some. The sample holds nearly 350,000 clones, less than 9.5% seen once. Germline CDR1 is LNHDA and CDR2 is SQIVND (reference sequence). V was pared by 6 bases and J by 14 bases, with 16 bases of the junction left unmatched. This CDR3 has 16 residues. The sequencing input was central memory CD4+ T cells from blood. The clonotype originates from a woman under 30 in good health. The chain links TRBV19 to TRBJ2-1, with TRBD2 identical over 13 bases. The CDR3 is CASRPTGGGLAGEKFF. The CDR3 DNA sequence: TGTGCCAGTAGACCTACAGGGGGCGGACTAGCGGGAGAAAAGTTCTTC.